One sample yielded the 2 T cell receptor beta chains listed below, sequenced in a study of T cell repertoires in cytomegalovirus infection. TCRdb analysed the reads with MiXCR anew, one entry per CDR3 protein. The sample comprises approximately 630,000 distinct CDR3 sequences, about 24% of which are singletons, and roughly 8% rests with the top ten. The material sequenced was CD8+ T cells from PBMCs. The receptors derive from a human donor in good health (CMV status not recorded). Some clones in this sample may be carry-over from other donors' samples.

This clonotype turned up a few times. This chain connects TRBV19 to TRBJ2-1; 7 nucleotides agree with TRBD1. The V gene end was trimmed by 3 bases and the J gene end by 8 bases; junction bases not matched to a gene: 10. CDR1 and CDR2 from the germline V gene are LNHDA and SQIVND (reference sequence). This CDR3 has 15 residues. The CDR3 sequence: CASSMVRGRLDEQFF. The CDR3 nucleotides read TGTGCCAGTAGTATGGTAAGGGGGCGCCTGGATGAGCAGTTCTTC.

The chain carries TRBV6-2 or TRBV6-3 and TRBJ1-1, with 8 bases that match TRBD1. V lost 7 bases and J lost 4; bases outside the gene matches: 14. The length of the CDR3 is 16 residues. Germline V gene lookup returns CDR1 MNHEY and CDR2 SVGEGT. Here the CDR3 DNA reads TGTGCCAGCACGTTAGCAGGGGGCCTAGGGTCCACTGAAGCTTTCTTT. This encodes CASTLAGGLGSTEAFF.